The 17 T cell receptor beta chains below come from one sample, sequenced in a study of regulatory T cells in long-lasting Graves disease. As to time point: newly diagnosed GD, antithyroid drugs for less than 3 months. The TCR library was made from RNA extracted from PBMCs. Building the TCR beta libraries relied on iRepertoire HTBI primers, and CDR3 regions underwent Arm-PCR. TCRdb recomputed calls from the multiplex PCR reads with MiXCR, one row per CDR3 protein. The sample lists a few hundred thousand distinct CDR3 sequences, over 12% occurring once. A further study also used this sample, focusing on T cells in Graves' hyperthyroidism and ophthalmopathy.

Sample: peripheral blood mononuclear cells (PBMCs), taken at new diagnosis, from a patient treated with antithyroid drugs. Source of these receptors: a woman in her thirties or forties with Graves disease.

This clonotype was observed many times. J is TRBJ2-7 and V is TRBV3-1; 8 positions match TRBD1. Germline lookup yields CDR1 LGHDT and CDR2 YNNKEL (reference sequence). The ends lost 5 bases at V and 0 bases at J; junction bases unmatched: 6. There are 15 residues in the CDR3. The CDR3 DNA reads TGTGCCAGCAGCTTGACAGGGGCCGTCTCCTACGAGCAGTACTTC. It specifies CASSLTGAVSYEQYF.

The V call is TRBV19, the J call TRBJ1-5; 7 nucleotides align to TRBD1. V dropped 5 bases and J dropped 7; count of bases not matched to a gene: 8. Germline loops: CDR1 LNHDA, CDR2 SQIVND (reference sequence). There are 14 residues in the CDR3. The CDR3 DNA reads TGTGCCAGTAGTTCAGGGGGTTTCGGGCAGCCCCAGCATTTT. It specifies CASSSGGFGQPQHF.

This chain's CDR3 is CASSDGDQSSYEQYF. For the CDR3, the DNA is TGCGCCAGCAGCGACGGGGACCAAAGCTCCTACGAGCAGTACTTC. The chain carries TRBV5-1 and TRBJ2-7; either TRBD1 or TRBD2 may fit D (5 bases each). The CDR3 length is 15 residues. Germline V gives CDR1 SGHRS, CDR2 YFSETQ. V shed 4 bases and J shed 0 bases, with 14 bases lying between them.

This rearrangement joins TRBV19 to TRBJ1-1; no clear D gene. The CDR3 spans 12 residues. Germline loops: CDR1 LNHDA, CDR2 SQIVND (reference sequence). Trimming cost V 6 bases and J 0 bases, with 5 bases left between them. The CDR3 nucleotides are TGTGCCAGTAGCAACCTGAACACTGAAGCTTTCTTT. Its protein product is CASSNLNTEAFF.

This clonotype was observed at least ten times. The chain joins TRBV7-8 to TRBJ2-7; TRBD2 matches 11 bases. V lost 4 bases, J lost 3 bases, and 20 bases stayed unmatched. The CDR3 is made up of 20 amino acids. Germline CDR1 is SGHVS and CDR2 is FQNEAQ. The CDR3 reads CASSSQRGVAGGRWVYEQYF. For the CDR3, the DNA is TGTGCCAGCAGCTCCCAGCGAGGTGTAGCGGGAGGGAGATGGGTCTACGAGCAGTACTTC.

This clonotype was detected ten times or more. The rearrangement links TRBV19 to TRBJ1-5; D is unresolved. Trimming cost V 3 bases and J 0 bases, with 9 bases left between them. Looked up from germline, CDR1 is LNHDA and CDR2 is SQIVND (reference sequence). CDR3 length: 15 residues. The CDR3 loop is CASSIPFGSNQPQHF. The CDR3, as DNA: TGTGCCAGTAGTATCCCCTTCGGTAGCAATCAGCCCCAGCATTTT.

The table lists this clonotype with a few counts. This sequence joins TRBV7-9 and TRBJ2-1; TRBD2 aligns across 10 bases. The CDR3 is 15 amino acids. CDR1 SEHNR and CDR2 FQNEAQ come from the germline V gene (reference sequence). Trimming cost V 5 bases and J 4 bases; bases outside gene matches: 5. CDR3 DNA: TGTGCCAGCAGCCAGCGGGAGGGTAGATACAATGAGCAGTTCTTC. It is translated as CASSQREGRYNEQFF.

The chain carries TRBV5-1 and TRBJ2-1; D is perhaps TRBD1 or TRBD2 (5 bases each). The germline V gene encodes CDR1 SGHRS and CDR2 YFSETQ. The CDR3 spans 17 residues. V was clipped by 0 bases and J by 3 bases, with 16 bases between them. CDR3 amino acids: CASSLDGAGTVYNEQFF. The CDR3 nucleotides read TGCGCCAGCAGCTTGGACGGGGCGGGTACCGTCTACAATGAGCAGTTCTTC. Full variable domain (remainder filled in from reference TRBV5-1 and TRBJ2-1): KAGVTQTPRYLIKTRGQQVTLSCSPISGHRSVSWYQQTPGQGLQFLFEYFSETQRNKGNFPGRFSGRQFSNSRSEMNVSTLELGDSALYLCASSLDGAGTVYNEQFFGPGTRLTVL.

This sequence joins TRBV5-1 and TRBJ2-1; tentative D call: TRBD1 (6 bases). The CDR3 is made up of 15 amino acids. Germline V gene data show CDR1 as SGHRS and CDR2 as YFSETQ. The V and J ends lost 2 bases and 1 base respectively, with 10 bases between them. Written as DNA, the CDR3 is TGCGCCAGCAGCTTTACCGGGACATCCTACAATGAGCAGTTCTTC. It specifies CASSFTGTSYNEQFF.

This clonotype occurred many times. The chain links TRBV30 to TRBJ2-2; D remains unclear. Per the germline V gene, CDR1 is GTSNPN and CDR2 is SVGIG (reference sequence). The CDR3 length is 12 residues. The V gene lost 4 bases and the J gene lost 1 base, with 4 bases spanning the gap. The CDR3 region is CAWKGNTGELFF. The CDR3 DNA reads TGTGCCTGGAAGGGGAACACCGGGGAGCTGTTTTTT.

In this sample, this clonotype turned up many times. As DNA, the CDR3 is TGTGCCAGCAGTGACCTCGACCTCTTGAACACCGGGGAGCTGTTTTTT. Encoded protein: CASSDLDLLNTGELFF. V gene TRBV6-1 combines with J gene TRBJ2-2; D gene unclear. Trimming cost V 3 bases and J 1 base, with 12 bases left between them. CDR3 length: 16 residues. From germline, CDR1 is MNHNS and CDR2 SASEGT.

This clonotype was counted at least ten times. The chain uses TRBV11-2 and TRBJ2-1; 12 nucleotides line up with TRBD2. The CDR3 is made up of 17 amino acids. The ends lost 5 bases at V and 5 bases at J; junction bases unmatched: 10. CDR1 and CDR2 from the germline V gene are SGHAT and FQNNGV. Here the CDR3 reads CASSVGTSGPLHNEQFF. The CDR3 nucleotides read TGTGCCAGCAGCGTAGGGACTAGCGGGCCTCTTCACAATGAGCAGTTCTTC. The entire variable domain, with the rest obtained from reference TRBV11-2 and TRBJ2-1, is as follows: EAGVAQSPRYKIIEKRQSVAFWCNPISGHATLYWYQQILGQGPKLLIQFQNNGVVDDSQLPKDRFSAERLKGVDSTLKIQPAKLEDSAVYLCASSVGTSGPLHNEQFFGPGTRLTVL.

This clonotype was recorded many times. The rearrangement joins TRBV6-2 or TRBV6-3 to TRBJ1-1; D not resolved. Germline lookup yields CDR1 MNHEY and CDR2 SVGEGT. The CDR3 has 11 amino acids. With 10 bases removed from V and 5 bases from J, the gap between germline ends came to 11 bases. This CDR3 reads CATKAGTEAFF. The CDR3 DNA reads TGTGCCACCAAGGCTGGGACTGAAGCTTTCTTT.

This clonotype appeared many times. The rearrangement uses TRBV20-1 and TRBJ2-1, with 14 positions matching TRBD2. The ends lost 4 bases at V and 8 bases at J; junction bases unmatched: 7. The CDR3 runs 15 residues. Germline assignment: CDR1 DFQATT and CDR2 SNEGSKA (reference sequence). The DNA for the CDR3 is TGCAGTGCTATTAGACTAGCGGGAGGGCCCTATGAGCAGTTCTTC. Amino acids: CSAIRLAGGPYEQFF.

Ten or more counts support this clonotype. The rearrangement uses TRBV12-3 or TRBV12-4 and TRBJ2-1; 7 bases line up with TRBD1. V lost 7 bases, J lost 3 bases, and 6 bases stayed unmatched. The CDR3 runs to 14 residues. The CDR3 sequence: CASTVTGIYNEQFF. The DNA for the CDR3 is TGTGCCAGCACCGTGACAGGGATCTACAATGAGCAGTTCTTC.

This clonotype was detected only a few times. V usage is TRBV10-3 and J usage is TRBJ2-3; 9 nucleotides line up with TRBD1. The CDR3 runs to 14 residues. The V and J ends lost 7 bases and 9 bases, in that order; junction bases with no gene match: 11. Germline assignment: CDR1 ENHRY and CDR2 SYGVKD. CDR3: CAINRDREGGTQYF. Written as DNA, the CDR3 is TGTGCCATCAACCGGGACAGGGAGGGCGGGACGCAGTATTTT.

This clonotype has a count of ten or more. DNA for the CDR3: TGTGCCAGCAGCCCGTGGACGACTGGAGATACGCAGTATTTT. Translation: CASSPWTTGDTQYF. The chain joins TRBV7-8 to TRBJ2-3; D is undetermined. The germline V and J ends were trimmed by 5 bases and 5 bases, with 14 bases remaining between them. Germline CDR1 and CDR2: SGHVS and FQNEAQ. The CDR3 spans 14 residues. Combining the CDR3 with reference TRBV7-8 and TRBJ2-3 gives the whole variable domain GAGVSQSPRYKVAKRGQDVALRCDPISGHVSLFWYQQALGQGPEFLTYFQNEAQLDKSGLPSDRFFAERPEGSVSTLKIQRTQQEDSAVYLCASSPWTTGDTQYFGPGTRLTVL.